These 13 T cell receptor beta chains originate from one sample sequenced in a study of cytomegalovirus exposure and HLA in healthy donors. Measured with immunoSEQ multiplex PCR; TCRdb has only the in-frame clones, and not every one. This sample carries fewer than 200,000 clones, more than 65% of them seen once, and the ten largest clones take 2.8%. The specimen was PBMCs. These receptors originate from a woman between 18 and 30 years old in good health and CMV-seropositive.

V and J are TRBV19 and TRBJ1-5, with a tentative D call TRBD1 (5 bases). The CDR3 is 16 amino acids. V lost 5 bases and J 4 bases, leaving 18 bases between the germline ends. Germline V lookup: CDR1 LNHDA, CDR2 SQIVND (reference sequence). The DNA of the CDR3 is TGTGCCAGTAGTCGCGCCGGGGCGGGGCGTAATCAGCCCCAGCATTTT. Encoded protein: CASSRAGAGRNQPQHF.

The chain couples TRBV6-6 to TRBJ1-2, with 12 bases aligning to TRBD1. The CDR3 is 15 amino acids. The trim removed 5 bases at V and 8 bases at J, leaving 9 bases unmatched. The germline V gene encodes CDR1 MNHNY and CDR2 SVGAGI (reference sequence). For the CDR3, the DNA is TGTGCCAGCAGTACTGGGACAGGGGGCACCCCCGGCTACACCTTC. The encoded protein is CASSTGTGGTPGYTF.

This clone turned up a few times. The chain joins TRBV2 to TRBJ1-5; 9 bases are shared with TRBD1. After removal of 6 bases from V and 5 bases from J, the junction contained 11 bases not matched to a gene. The length of the CDR3 is 16 residues. Germline assignment: CDR1 SNHLY and CDR2 FYNNEI. CDR3 nucleotide sequence: TGTGCCAGCAGCCGAGAGAGGACAGGGGAGCATCAGCCCCAGCATTTT. Translated, it gives CASSRERTGEHQPQHF.

The J gene is TRBJ2-5, the V gene TRBV5-1, with D possibly matching TRBD2 (5 bases). Per the germline V gene, CDR1 is SGHRS and CDR2 is YFSETQ. Trimming took 7 bases from V and 2 from J, leaving 12 bases between them. The CDR3 contains 13 residues. CDR3 DNA: TGCGCCAGCTCGAGGGATATTCAAGAGACCCAGTACTTC. Translated: CASSRDIQETQYF.

The chain joins TRBV12-5 to TRBJ2-1; no firm D call. CDR1 is LGHNT, CDR2 FRNRAP, per germline. The CDR3 spans 11 residues. V was clipped by 6 bases and J by 5 bases, with 5 bases between them. The CDR3 region has the DNA TGTGCTAGTGGCTCTAACAATGAGCAGTTCTTC. Amino acid sequence: CASGSNNEQFF.

The chain is built from TRBV11-1 and TRBJ1-1; D is unclear. The CDR3 covers 14 residues. Germline V gene sequence: CDR1 SGHAT, CDR2 FQDESV (reference sequence). Between the trimmed V and J ends, which lost 5 bases and 0 bases, there was a span of 10 bases. CDR3 bases: TGTGCCAGCAGCACCTCCGGGGTGAACACTGAAGCTTTCTTT. It specifies CASSTSGVNTEAFF. Looking up the rest from reference TRBV11-1 and TRBJ1-1 gives the full variable domain: EAEVAQSPRYKITEKSQAVAFWCDPISGHATLYWYRQILGQGPELLVQFQDESVVDDSQLPKDRFSAERLKGVDSTLKIQPAELGDSAMYLCASSTSGVNTEAFFGQGTRLTVV.

A remark on this clone: A junction boundary mismatches the germline segment, possibly from a read error. This sequence joins TRBV5-1 and TRBJ1-6; 7 nucleotides align to TRBD1. This CDR3 spans 14 amino acids. Germline V lookup: CDR1 SGHRS, CDR2 YFSETQ. Here the CDR3 DNA reads TGCGCCAGCAGTTTGGGACAGCTAAATTCACCCCTCCACTTT. Protein: CASSLGQLNSPLHF.

The table lists this clone with a few counts. V usage is TRBV27 and J usage is TRBJ1-4; D gene ambiguous. Per the germline V gene, CDR1 is MNHEY and CDR2 is SMNVEV (reference sequence). The CDR3 loop spans 15 amino acids. Trimming cost V 0 bases and J 2 bases, with 7 bases left between them. As DNA, the CDR3 is TGTGCCAGCAGTTTATCCCGGAGGACTAATGAAAAACTGTTTTTT. Encoded protein: CASSLSRRTNEKLFF.

This rearrangement joins TRBV5-1 to TRBJ1-1; perhaps TRBD1 as D (6 bases). The CDR3 contains 15 residues. V shed 0 bases and J shed 2 bases, with 11 bases lying between them. Germline CDR1 SGHRS, CDR2 YFSETQ. This chain's CDR3 is CASSLVSGTNTEAFF. The CDR3 bases are TGCGCCAGCAGCTTGGTATCAGGGACAAACACTGAAGCTTTCTTT.

The table lists this clone with a few counts. The chain couples TRBV4-1 to TRBJ2-7, with D tentatively TRBD1 (6 bases). Trimming took off 5 bases at V and 2 bases at J, with 16 bases between the two ends. The CDR3 is made up of 15 amino acids. Germline V gene sequence: CDR1 MGHRA, CDR2 YSYEKL. The CDR3 nucleotides read TGCGCCAGCAGCGAATCCGGGACACAAACCTACGAGCAGTACTTC. It codes for CASSESGTQTYEQYF.

The chain carries TRBV9 and TRBJ1-6, with 9 bases matching TRBD1. The CDR3 runs 18 residues. Losses at the gene ends were 3 bases for V and 10 bases for J; bases not matched to a gene: 17. Germline V gives CDR1 SGDLS, CDR2 YYNGEE. The DNA of the CDR3 is TGTGCCAGCAGCGATCGTCCCGGGGACAGGGCACGAGAGTCACCCCTCCACTTT. Protein: CASSDRPGDRARESPLHF.

The J gene is TRBJ1-1, the V gene TRBV28; D is perhaps TRBD1 (5 bases). V lost 6 bases and J lost 6, with 11 bases in between. This CDR3 is 12 amino acids long. Germline V gene data show CDR1 as MDHEN and CDR2 as SYDVKM. CDR3: CASSREFPEAFF. In DNA form, the CDR3 reads TGTGCCAGCAGCAGGGAATTCCCTGAAGCTTTCTTT.

The rearrangement joins TRBV7-8 to TRBJ2-7; D not resolved. Between the trimmed V and J ends, which lost 5 bases and 7 bases, there was a span of 15 bases. The CDR3 is 13 residues long. In germline, CDR1 is SGHVS, CDR2 FQNEAQ. CDR3 in DNA: TGTGCCAGCAGCATTAGCATCGGGTGGGAGCAGTACTTC. Protein sequence: CASSISIGWEQYF.